This entry lists 2 T cell receptor beta chains sequenced from one sample in a study of glioma-infiltrating T cells. The iRepertoire nested amplicon-rescue multiplex PCR amplified TCR alpha and beta CDR3s from RNA. TCRdb called the multiplex PCR reads again in MiXCR, with one record for every CDR3 protein. Of 44,000 or so distinct CDR3 sequences in the sample, 20% to 25% were seen once. Material for sequencing was glioma tissue, nonneoplastic brain tissue, or PBMCs (not recorded which). These receptors were obtained from a human donor with low-grade glioma or glioblastoma, undergoing nonglioma brain surgery, or in good health (not recorded which).

This clonotype was picked up many times. CDR3 loop: CASSQGVEQYF. As DNA, the CDR3 is TGCGCCAGCAGCCAAGGAGTCGAGCAGTACTTC. The V call is TRBV4-1, the J call TRBJ2-7, with D unclear. The germline CDR1 and CDR2 sequences are MGHRA and YSYEKL. The germline V and J ends were trimmed by 1 base and 6 bases, with 4 bases remaining between them. CDR3 length: 11 amino acids.

The V call is TRBV29-1, the J call TRBJ2-7, with D maybe TRBD1 (6 bases). V lost 7 bases, J lost 2 bases, and 15 bases lay in between. The CDR3 totals 13 residues. The germline V gene encodes CDR1 SQVTM and CDR2 ANQGSEA. The CDR3 coding sequence is TGCAGCGCCCGCCCCAGGGGTGCCTACGAGCAGTACTTC. Protein sequence: CSARPRGAYEQYF.